The count of the clone carrying this T cell receptor beta chain is one. Its antigen remains unidentified. The junction departs from the called germline gene at one end, perhaps through a read error. RNA and DNA were co-extracted from about 20-30 mg of unsorted bulk tissue. Production of TCR beta cDNA used 400 to 600 ng total RNA together with a constant-region primer. Generation of the TCR beta libraries relied on three nested multiplex PCR rounds using slightly modified ARM-PCR. The first two PCR rounds, roughly 11 cycles each, used TRBV1-TRBV30 forward primers and a C-beta reverse primer. TCRdb recomputed calls from the multiplex PCR reads with MiXCR, one row per CDR3 protein. The table has about 190,000 distinct CDR3 sequences, around 85% seen once. This sample is drawn from a study of tumor-infiltrating lymphocytes in primary liver carcinoma. About the study: Stage T1-T3 N0M0 and a size of 4.2 to 10 cm characterized the tumors. Per sample, productive TCRbeta reads numbered roughly 3.5 to 7.13 million, similar across tissue types. General study results and limits: Reduced overlap was seen in tumor-adjacent and tumor-blood pairs versus tumor region pairs.

Germline V gene lookup returns CDR1 MNHEY and CDR2 SVGAGI. The CDR3 length is 11 residues. The source of this sequence is a man in his forties with primary liver carcinoma and hepatitis B virus infection. This rearrangement joins TRBV6-5 to TRBJ2-7; D unclear. The sequencing sample was made of tumor tissue from primary liver carcinoma. The CDR3 DNA reads TGTGCCAGTAGTTCGTGTCGTGAGCAGTACTTC. As protein: CASSSCREQYF.